These T cell receptor beta chains were read from a single sample in a study of T cell responses to AZD1222 COVID-19 vaccine. Produced via immunoSEQ multiplex PCR; TCRdb's table is partial and in-frame only. In the table there are around 65,000 clones, less than 85% of which are singletons. Sequencing was performed on peripheral blood, taken 28 days after the second AZD1222 dose. The source is an adult who received the AZD1222 COVID-19 vaccine. The CDR3 runs from the conserved cysteine through the conserved F or W. The order of the fields is V gene, clone size, J gene, D gene, CDR3 protein, CDR3 DNA. D genes are given only for firm matches. Not all rows give a size; the values are once, few, many and, for expanded clones, a class.

V gene: TRBV7-6
clone size: -
J gene: TRBJ2-3
D gene: -
CDR3 protein: CASSLLLSASTDTQYF
CDR3 DNA: TGTGCCAGCAGCCTTTTACTCTCCGCTAGCACAGATACGCAGTATTTT

V gene: TRBV5-4
clone size: -
J gene: TRBJ2-3
D gene: TRBD1
CDR3 protein: CASSAQGGTDTQYF
CDR3 DNA: TGTGCCAGCAGCGCCCAGGGGGGCACAGATACGCAGTATTTT

V gene: TRBV19
clone size: once
J gene: TRBJ2-3
D gene: TRBD1
CDR3 protein: CASSRQGASDTQYF
CDR3 DNA: TGTGCCAGTAGTCGACAGGGGGCATCAGATACGCAGTATTTT

V gene: TRBV9
clone size: -
J gene: TRBJ2-5
D gene: -
CDR3 protein: CASSVGGNLQETQYF
CDR3 DNA: TGTGCCAGCAGCGTCGGTGGAAACCTCCAAGAGACCCAGTACTTC

V gene: TRBV3-1/TRBV3-2
clone size: -
J gene: TRBJ1-2
D gene: -
CDR3 protein: CASSQSGMDGYTF
CDR3 DNA: TGTGCCAGCAGCCAAAGTGGGATGGATGGCTACACCTTC

V gene: TRBV5-1
clone size: -
J gene: TRBJ1-3
D gene: -
CDR3 protein: CASSPGQTNTIYF
CDR3 DNA: TGCGCCAGCAGCCCCGGACAGACAAACACCATATATTTT

V gene: TRBV6-5
clone size: -
J gene: TRBJ1-1
D gene: -
CDR3 protein: CASSYDSRSTNTEAFF
CDR3 DNA: TGTGCCAGCAGTTATGACAGCAGAAGCACCAACACTGAAGCTTTCTTT

V gene: TRBV5-4
clone size: -
J gene: TRBJ1-2
D gene: -
CDR3 protein: CASSLAGNGAYGYTF
CDR3 DNA: TGTGCCAGCAGCTTGGCCGGGAACGGTGCTTATGGCTACACCTTC

V gene: TRBV2
clone size: -
J gene: TRBJ1-1
D gene: -
CDR3 protein: CASSLGGGLSNTEAFF
CDR3 DNA: TGTGCCAGCAGCTTAGGGGGGGGTCTTTCGAACACTGAAGCTTTCTTT

V gene: TRBV11-2
clone size: -
J gene: TRBJ2-7
D gene: -
CDR3 protein: CASSRDTYEQYF
CDR3 DNA: TGTGCCAGCAGCAGAGACACCTACGAGCAGTACTTC

V gene: TRBV20-1
clone size: -
J gene: TRBJ1-2
D gene: TRBD1
CDR3 protein: CSASPGGNGYTF
CDR3 DNA: TGCAGTGCGAGTCCAGGGGGCAATGGCTACACCTTC

V gene: TRBV6-5
clone size: -
J gene: TRBJ1-4
D gene: TRBD1
CDR3 protein: CASSYSRTGGLVQLFF
CDR3 DNA: TGTGCCAGCAGTTACTCTCGGACAGGGGGACTTGTGCAACTGTTTTTT

V gene: TRBV3-1/TRBV3-2
clone size: -
J gene: TRBJ2-5
D gene: -
CDR3 protein: CASSQVGGETQYF
CDR3 DNA: TGTGCCAGCAGCCAAGTGGGCGGGGAGACCCAGTACTTC

V gene: TRBV7-9
clone size: few
J gene: TRBJ2-2
D gene: -
CDR3 protein: CASPPLTGELFF
CDR3 DNA: TGTGCCAGCCCCCCCCTCACCGGGGAGCTGTTTTTT

V gene: TRBV13
clone size: few
J gene: TRBJ2-2
D gene: -
CDR3 protein: CASSPYGAGHTGELFF
CDR3 DNA: TGTGCCAGCAGCCCCTATGGAGCGGGCCACACCGGGGAGCTGTTTTTT